This T cell receptor beta chain was sequenced in a study of response to subunit inactivated influenza vaccine. General observations from the study: The authors suggested that every seasonal influenza vaccination recruits few new T cells.

Points on this clonotype: What it binds is unknown.

TCRdb re-derived calls from the RT-PCR reads in MiXCR, one entry per CDR3 protein. Among approximately 730,000 distinct CDR3 sequences listed, around 14% were seen once. The CDR3 runs 14 residues. Germline V gives CDR1 LNHNV, CDR2 YYDKDF (reference sequence). V was trimmed by 0 bases and J by 3 bases, leaving 5 bases between them. The rearrangement joins TRBV15 to TRBJ2-2; D unclear. This TCR derives from a man over 45 who received an inactivated influenza vaccine. The specimen comprised PBMCs from blood, sampled 14 to 15 days before vaccination. The CDR3 DNA is TGTGCCACCAGCAGAGAGACACACACCGGGGAGCTGTTTTTT. Translating gives CATSRETHTGELFF.